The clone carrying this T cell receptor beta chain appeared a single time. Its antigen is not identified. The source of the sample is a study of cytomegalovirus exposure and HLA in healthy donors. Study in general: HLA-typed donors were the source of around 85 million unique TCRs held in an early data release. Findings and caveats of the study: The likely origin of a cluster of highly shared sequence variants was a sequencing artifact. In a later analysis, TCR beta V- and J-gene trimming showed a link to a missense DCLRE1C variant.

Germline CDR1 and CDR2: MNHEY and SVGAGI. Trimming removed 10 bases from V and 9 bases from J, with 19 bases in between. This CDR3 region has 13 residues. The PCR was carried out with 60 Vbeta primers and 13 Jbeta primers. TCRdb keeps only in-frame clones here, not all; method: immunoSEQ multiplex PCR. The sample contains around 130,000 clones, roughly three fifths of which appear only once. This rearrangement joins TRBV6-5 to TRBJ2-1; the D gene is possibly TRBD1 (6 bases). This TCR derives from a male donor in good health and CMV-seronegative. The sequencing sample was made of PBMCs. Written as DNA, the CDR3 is TGTGCCACATCTCGGACAGTATGGGGTGAGCAGTTCTTC. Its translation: CATSRTVWGEQFF.